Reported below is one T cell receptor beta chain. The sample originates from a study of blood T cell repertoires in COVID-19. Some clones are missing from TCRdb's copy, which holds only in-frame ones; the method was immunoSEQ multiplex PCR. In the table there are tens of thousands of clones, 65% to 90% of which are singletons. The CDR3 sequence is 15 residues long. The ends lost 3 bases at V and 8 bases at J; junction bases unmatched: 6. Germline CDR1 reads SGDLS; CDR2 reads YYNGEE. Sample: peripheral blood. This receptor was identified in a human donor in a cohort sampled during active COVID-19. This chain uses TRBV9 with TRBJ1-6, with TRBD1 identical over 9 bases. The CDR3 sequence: CASSEAGTGYSPLHF. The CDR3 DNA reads TGTGCCAGCAGCGAAGCCGGGACAGGGTATTCACCCCTCCACTTT.